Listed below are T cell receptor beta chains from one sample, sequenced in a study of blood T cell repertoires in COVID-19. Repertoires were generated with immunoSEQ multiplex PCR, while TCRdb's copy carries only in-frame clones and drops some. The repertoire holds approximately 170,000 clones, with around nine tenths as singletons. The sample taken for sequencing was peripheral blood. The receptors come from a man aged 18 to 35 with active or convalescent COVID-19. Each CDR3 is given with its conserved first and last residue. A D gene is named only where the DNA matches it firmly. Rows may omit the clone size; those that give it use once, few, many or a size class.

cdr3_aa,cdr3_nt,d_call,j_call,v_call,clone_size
CASSVGVDRSTDTQYF,TGCGCCAGCAGTGTCGGGGTTGATCGTAGCACAGATACGCAGTATTTT,-,TRBJ2-3,TRBV10-1,-
CASRPGSGGVEQYF,TGTGCCAGCAGACCGGGCTCGGGAGGGGTCGAGCAGTACTTC,TRBD2,TRBJ2-7,TRBV2,-
CASSPENEKLFF,TGTGCCAGCTCACCGGAGAATGAAAAACTGTTTTTT,-,TRBJ1-4,TRBV18,-
CASSLVAYTGELFF,TGTGCCAGCAGCTTAGTAGCTTACACCGGGGAGCTGTTTTTT,-,TRBJ2-2,TRBV5-6,-
CASKRTGPISGANVLTF,TGTGCCAGCAAGAGGACAGGGCCTATCTCTGGGGCCAACGTCCTGACTTTC,TRBD1,TRBJ2-6,TRBV27,-
CASSPQGVKAFF,TGTGCCAGCAGCCCACAGGGGGTTAAAGCTTTCTTT,TRBD1,TRBJ1-1,TRBV3-1/TRBV3-2,few
CASSRRDSSTDTQYF,TGTGCCAGCAGCCGACGGGACAGTAGCACAGATACGCAGTATTTT,TRBD1,TRBJ2-3,TRBV3-1/TRBV3-2,-
CASRQGQLGHTQYF,TGTGCCAGCAGACAGGGACAGCTAGGTCATACGCAGTATTTT,TRBD1,TRBJ2-3,TRBV6-5,-
CASSYTRDSRQFF,TGTGCCAGCAGCTATACGCGGGACTCCCGCCAGTTCTTC,-,TRBJ2-1,TRBV12-3/TRBV12-4,-
CASSPWDSGSYEQYF,TGTGCCAGCTCACCCTGGGACAGCGGTAGCTACGAGCAGTACTTC,TRBD1,TRBJ2-7,TRBV18,-
CASSFDSYGYTF,TGTGCCAGTAGTTTTGACAGCTATGGCTACACCTTC,-,TRBJ1-2,TRBV19,-
CASSTNPSPGVKGYTF,TGTGCCAGCTCGACGAACCCCTCTCCAGGGGTAAAAGGCTACACCTTC,-,TRBJ1-2,TRBV18,-